This T cell receptor (beta chain) was retrieved from a study of OX40 agonist ivuxolimab in advanced cancers. Study results and caveats: The mean number of expanded clones was higher in CD8+ T cells than in CD4+.

For this clone: The target antigen is unknown.

The repertoire was sequenced with immunoSEQ multiplex PCR; TCRdb's copy has only in-frame clones and lacks some. Among about 75,000 clones listed, more than 90% were seen once. Germline values: CDR1 SGHAT, CDR2 FQNNGV. Trimming took off 1 base at V and 0 bases at J, with 10 bases between the two ends. The CDR3 length is 15 residues. This material consisted of CD4+ or CD8+ T cells sorted from blood, taken in a trial of the OX40 agonist ivuxolimab. The V call is TRBV11-2, the J call TRBJ2-7; D is perhaps TRBD2 (6 bases). This clonotype originated in an adult with an advanced solid tumor such as melanoma, head and neck, liver or kidney cancer. The CDR3, as DNA: TGTGCCAGCAGCTTAGGAGCGGGTGGCTCCTACGAGCAGTACTTC. As protein: CASSLGAGGSYEQYF.